This T cell receptor (beta chain) was observed in a study of cytomegalovirus exposure and HLA in healthy donors. Whole-study findings and limits: Several of the most significant clusters appeared, in a later analysis, to be linked to common viral pathogens. The majority of CMV-associated TCR beta chains were reported as apparently HLA-restricted in a later analysis.

About this clone: Its antigen remains unknown.

Trimming pared 2 bases from V and 6 bases from J, leaving 20 bases between. Germline V gene lookup returns CDR1 MNHEY and CDR2 SMNVEV (reference sequence). CDR3 size: 16 residues. 60 Vbeta and 13 Jbeta primers were used in PCR. Clones were sequenced by immunoSEQ multiplex PCR, and TCRdb holds only the in-frame ones, with some missing. The sample carries about 120,000 clones, roughly 75% recorded once. The chain employs TRBV27 and TRBJ2-7, with D possibly being TRBD2 (6 bases). The sample consisted of PBMCs. This receptor was taken from a man aged 30-40 years in good health and CMV-seropositive. CDR3 DNA: TGTGCCAGCAGTTTAGCCGGGAGAGGTAAGGGGCGCGAGCAGTACTTC. Encoded protein: CASSLAGRGKGREQYF.